This T cell receptor (beta chain) emerged from a study of OX40 agonist ivuxolimab in advanced cancers. Germline V gene lookup returns CDR1 MGHDK and CDR2 SYGVNS. The length of the CDR3 is 15 residues. Between the trimmed V and J ends, which lost 5 bases and 4 bases, there was a span of 18 bases. The data were produced by immunoSEQ multiplex PCR, yet TCRdb's version contains in-frame clones alone and is incomplete. The repertoire has about 50,000 clones, around 90% of them found once; the top ten carry about 0.63%. This rearrangement joins TRBV25-1 to TRBJ2-7, with TRBD1 as a possible D gene (5 bases). The specimen comprised CD4+ or CD8+ T cells sorted from blood, sampled in a trial of the OX40 agonist ivuxolimab. This clonotype originated in an adult with an advanced solid tumor such as melanoma, head and neck, liver or kidney cancer. The chain's CDR3 is CASSIRTPGPYEQYF. The CDR3 region has the DNA TGTGCCAGCAGTATACGGACACCTGGACCTTACGAGCAGTACTTC.